Each of the 18 T cell receptor beta chains below was sequenced from the same sample in a study of Ad26.COV2.S vaccination and SARS-CoV-2 variants. Treatment reported: around 19 received Ad26.COV2.S at low or high dose, single or two shots; 5 received placebo; per-sample allocation not given. Samples analyzed were those drawn on day 63 after the first vaccine or placebo injection. Sequencing was performed with immunoSEQ multiplex PCR; in TCRdb, only in-frame clones are kept and a portion is missing. The sample contains roughly 350,000 clones, roughly nine tenths of which appear only once. The sequences come from peripheral blood, collected in a trial of Ad26.COV2.S vaccine versus placebo. These receptors all stem from a person aged 18-65 years who received the Ad26.COV2.S COVID-19 vaccine or a placebo.

J is TRBJ2-3 and V is TRBV27; no clear D. Per germline, CDR1 MNHEY and CDR2 SMNVEV (reference sequence). The V end lost 2 bases, the J end lost 2 bases, and 17 bases lay between the germline ends. CDR3 length: 17 residues. The CDR3 region is CASSLKFAFLTTDTQYF. CDR3 sequence (DNA): TGTGCCAGCAGTTTAAAATTTGCCTTCCTCACCACAGATACGCAGTATTTT.

The chain is built from TRBV30 and TRBJ2-7; 7 nucleotides agree with TRBD2. Germline V lookup: CDR1 GTSNPN, CDR2 SVGIG (reference sequence). The CDR3 covers 11 residues. The V segment lost 4 bases and the J segment 12 bases; nucleotides outside the gene matches: 9. In DNA form, the CDR3 reads TGTGCCTGGAAGGACGGGAGGTCCACGTACTTC. Amino acid sequence: CAWKDGRSTYF.

This clone was observed a few times. The V call is TRBV2, the J call TRBJ2-2; 9 nucleotides align to TRBD1. This CDR3 comprises 18 residues. Germline lookup yields CDR1 SNHLY and CDR2 FYNNEI. V dropped 6 bases and J dropped 0; count of bases not matched to a gene: 11. The CDR3 region is CASSRDRVRRTNTGELFF. In nucleotides, the CDR3 is TGTGCCAGCAGCCGGGACAGGGTCAGGAGAACGAACACCGGGGAGCTGTTTTTT. Variable domain in full (rest from reference TRBV2 and TRBJ2-2): EPEVTQTPSHQVTQMGQEVILRCVPISNHLYFYWYRQILGQKVEFLVSFYNNEISEKSEIFDDQFSVERPDGSNFTLKIRSTKLEDSAMYFCASSRDRVRRTNTGELFFGEGSRLTVL.

With respect to this clone: In the same sample, other DNA sequences code for this CDR3. The rearrangement joins TRBV29-1 to TRBJ1-1; D is unclear. Germline V lookup: CDR1 SQVTM, CDR2 ANQGSEA. The CDR3 runs 11 residues. V was shortened by 4 bases and J by 4 bases, with 7 bases between the two germline ends. The chain's CDR3 is CSVGGGTEAFF. CDR3 nucleotides: TGCAGCGTTGGGGGAGGCACTGAAGCTTTCTTT. Together with reference TRBV29-1 and TRBJ1-1, the CDR3 gives the full variable domain: SAVISQKPSRDICQRGTSLTIQCQVDSQVTMMFWYRQQPGQSLTLIATANQGSEATYESGFVIDKFPISRPNLTFSTLTVSNMSPEDSSIYLCSVGGGTEAFFGQGTRLTVV.

The chain recombines TRBV10-3 with TRBJ1-2; tentatively, D is TRBD1 (5 bases). The germline V and J ends were trimmed by 0 bases and 2 bases, with 7 bases remaining between them. The CDR3 has 14 residues. Germline CDR1 ENHRY, CDR2 SYGVKD. The CDR3 DNA is TGTGCCATCAGTGAGTCCAGGGAGAACTATGGCTACACCTTC. It is translated as CAISESRENYGYTF.

The chain uses TRBV10-3 and TRBJ2-2; no definite D call. Germline CDR1 ENHRY, CDR2 SYGVKD. CDR3 length equals 14 residues. Deletions cut 7 bases from V and 7 bases from J, with 16 bases between. CDR3 region: CAITQQTLGGELFF. DNA for the CDR3: TGTGCCATCACCCAACAAACTTTGGGCGGGGAGCTGTTTTTT.

J is TRBJ2-7 and V is TRBV5-4, with D unresolved. Deletions cut 0 bases from V and 7 bases from J, with 20 bases between. Germline V gene data show CDR1 as SGHNT and CDR2 as YYREEE (reference sequence). This CDR3 is 16 amino acids long. The CDR3, as DNA: TGTGCCAGCAGCTTGGGGTTTGGGGTTCCGATAGATGAGCAGTACTTC. Translated, it gives CASSLGFGVPIDEQYF.

The J gene is TRBJ2-7, the V gene TRBV19; 9 bases are shared with TRBD1. Looked up from germline, CDR1 is LNHDA and CDR2 is SQIVND (reference sequence). This CDR3 is built from 18 residues. With 3 bases clipped from V and 4 bases from J, the junction kept 16 bases outside the gene matches. This CDR3 is CASSMRTGAPRPPYEQYF. DNA of the CDR3: TGTGCCAGTAGTATGAGGACAGGGGCGCCGAGGCCCCCTTACGAGCAGTACTTC.

This chain joins TRBV6-5 and TRBJ2-2; 7 bases are shared with TRBD2. V was clipped by 3 bases and J by 1 base; unmatched bases: 5. The CDR3 contains 16 residues. Looked up from germline, CDR1 is MNHEY and CDR2 is SVGAGI. The CDR3: CASSYLSSGNTGELFF. The CDR3, as DNA: TGTGCCAGCAGTTATCTCTCTAGCGGGAACACCGGGGAGCTGTTTTTT.

The rearrangement joins TRBV4-3 to TRBJ2-7; 7 positions match TRBD1. V was clipped by 0 bases and J by 2 bases; unmatched bases: 10. CDR3 length: 17 residues. CDR1 is LGHNA, CDR2 YSLEER, per germline. The CDR3 coding sequence is TGCGCCAGCAGCCAAGAAAATGGGGACAGAAGTCCCTACGAGCAGTACTTC. This encodes CASSQENGDRSPYEQYF.

This clone was recorded only once. V gene TRBV4-3 combines with J gene TRBJ2-1; D perhaps matches TRBD2 (5 bases). The CDR3 is 14 residues long. The V gene lost 0 bases and the J gene lost 8 bases, with 11 bases spanning the gap. Germline CDR1 is LGHNA and CDR2 is YSLEER. DNA of the CDR3: TGCGCCAGCAGCCAAGAAGTTCGAGGGTATGAGCAGTTCTTC. It yields the protein CASSQEVRGYEQFF.

The chain links TRBV25-1 to TRBJ2-1; 7 bases are shared with TRBD1. Trimming took 6 bases from V and 10 from J; bases not matched to a gene: 12. This CDR3 is built from 14 residues. Looked up from germline, CDR1 is MGHDK and CDR2 is SYGVNS. The CDR3 is CASRETGQLSEQFF. In nucleotides, the CDR3 is TGTGCCAGCAGAGAGACAGGGCAATTATCCGAGCAGTTCTTC. Combining the CDR3 with reference TRBV25-1 and TRBJ2-1 gives the whole variable domain EADIYQTPRYLVIGTGKKITLECSQTMGHDKMYWYQQDPGMELHLIHYSYGVNSTEKGDLSSESTVSRIRTEHFPLTLESARPSHTSQYLCASRETGQLSEQFFGPGTRLTVL.

This rearrangement joins TRBV7-3 to TRBJ1-5; TRBD1 aligns across 8 bases. Germline V gives CDR1 SGHTA, CDR2 FQGTGA. The CDR3 extends over 15 amino acids. After removal of 6 bases from V and 9 bases from J, the junction contained 13 bases not matched to a gene. The CDR3 sequence: CASSRTGTGGGPQHF. The DNA for the CDR3 is TGTGCCAGCAGTCGGACAGGGACGGGAGGGGGGCCCCAGCATTTT.

The V and J genes are TRBV7-2 and TRBJ2-5; no clear D gene. V lost 5 bases, J lost 2 bases, and 12 bases lay in between. Germline loops: CDR1 SGHTA, CDR2 FQGNSA. The CDR3 has 14 amino acids. The CDR3 coding sequence is TGTGCCAGCAGCGCCGGGCAGCTGCAAGAGACCCAGTACTTC. Translated, it gives CASSAGQLQETQYF.

The chain joins TRBV7-2 to TRBJ1-5; D possibly corresponds to TRBD1 (5 bases). The germline V gene encodes CDR1 SGHTA and CDR2 FQGNSA. V lost 1 base and J 1 base, leaving 8 bases between the germline ends. CDR3 length: 15 residues. The CDR3 DNA is TGTGCCAGCAGCTTAGACCGGGACAGCAATCAGCCCCAGCATTTT. Its protein is CASSLDRDSNQPQHF.

V usage is TRBV27 and J usage is TRBJ2-7, with a possible D match to TRBD2 (5 bases). V was cut by 8 bases and J by 2 bases, with 28 bases left in between. This CDR3 contains 18 residues. The V gene's germline CDR1 is MNHEY and CDR2 SMNVEV (reference sequence). In nucleotides, the CDR3 is TGTGCCAGCCCCGCGGCTAGAGACGTGGGAGAGTTAGCCTACGAGCAGTACTTC. Amino acids: CASPAARDVGELAYEQYF.

The chain has TRBV6-2 or TRBV6-3 and TRBJ2-6, with D perhaps matching TRBD1 (5 bases). Germline-derived CDR1 and CDR2 are MNHEY and SVGEGT. V lost 2 bases and J 0 bases, leaving 11 bases between the germline ends. The CDR3 consists of 17 residues. This chain's CDR3 is CASSYTSGPSGANVLTF. DNA for the CDR3: TGTGCCAGCAGTTACACGTCAGGGCCCTCTGGGGCCAACGTCCTGACTTTC.

The J gene is TRBJ1-5, the V gene TRBV7-2; the D is unclear. The CDR3 consists of 15 residues. V was shortened by 1 base and J by 7 bases, with 14 bases between the two germline ends. CDR1 and CDR2 (germline): SGHTA, FQGNSA. The DNA of the CDR3 is TGTGCCAGCAGCTTAGTTGCCGGGGTCGAACAGCCCCAGCATTTT. The encoded protein is CASSLVAGVEQPQHF.